This is a list of T cell receptor beta chains from one sample in a study of response to subunit inactivated influenza vaccine. Each CDR3 protein gets one entry after TCRdb re-called the RT-PCR reads with MiXCR. The table includes about 700,000 distinct CDR3 sequences, about 15% detected once. The source was PBMCs from blood, collected 14 to 15 days before vaccination. These receptors came from a man in his forties or fifties who received an inactivated influenza vaccine. Both conserved end residues are trimmed from each CDR3. Rows may omit the clone size; those that give it use once, few, many or a size class.

V gene: TRBV3-1; J gene: TRBJ1-5; clone size: many; CDR3 protein: ASSRDRAQPQH
V gene: TRBV7-2; J gene: TRBJ2-7; clone size: few; CDR3 protein: ASSRLGDSYEQY
V gene: TRBV6-5; J gene: TRBJ2-5; clone size: once; CDR3 protein: ASSYSGGHKETQY
V gene: TRBV5-1; J gene: TRBJ1-1; clone size: .; CDR3 protein: ASSHGQGPNTEAF
V gene: TRBV20-1; J gene: TRBJ2-6; clone size: .; CDR3 protein: SARMASGANVLT
V gene: TRBV2; J gene: TRBJ2-1; clone size: few; CDR3 protein: ASSESAGGSYNEQF
V gene: TRBV4-3; J gene: TRBJ2-3; clone size: many; CDR3 protein: ASSQEEPTDTQY
V gene: TRBV30; J gene: TRBJ2-1; clone size: few; CDR3 protein: AWSVWWAGGSYNEQF
V gene: TRBV29-1; J gene: TRBJ2-1; clone size: .; CDR3 protein: SVEEGAHEQF
V gene: TRBV10-3; J gene: TRBJ1-1; clone size: many; CDR3 protein: ATRTPLAKGNTEAF
V gene: TRBV4-1; J gene: TRBJ2-3; clone size: many; CDR3 protein: ASSRTGTGGDTQY
V gene: TRBV2; J gene: TRBJ2-2; clone size: .; CDR3 protein: ASTRRGLDTGELF
V gene: TRBV18; J gene: TRBJ1-4; clone size: .; CDR3 protein: ASSPRDIATNEKLF
V gene: TRBV20-1; J gene: TRBJ1-5; clone size: .; CDR3 protein: SARGGGTNQPQH
V gene: TRBV11-2; J gene: TRBJ2-1; clone size: once; CDR3 protein: ASSLDPDLGQF
V gene: TRBV2; J gene: TRBJ1-5; clone size: .; CDR3 protein: ASREQGGGIQPQH
V gene: TRBV11-2; J gene: TRBJ2-5; clone size: .; CDR3 protein: ASAAGGPGETQY
V gene: TRBV30; J gene: TRBJ1-3; clone size: many; CDR3 protein: AWSSRAGNTIY
V gene: TRBV20-1; J gene: TRBJ2-7; clone size: .; CDR3 protein: SADWDRGYEQY
V gene: TRBV4-2; J gene: TRBJ1-1; clone size: few; CDR3 protein: ASSPRPTQNTEAF
V gene: TRBV11-2; J gene: TRBJ2-7; clone size: .; CDR3 protein: ASSPGPSPTYEQY
V gene: TRBV29-1; J gene: TRBJ2-3; clone size: many; CDR3 protein: SVTEFSTDTQY
V gene: TRBV6-1; J gene: TRBJ2-7; clone size: many; CDR3 protein: ASSSLRQGNAYEQY
V gene: TRBV20-1; J gene: TRBJ2-1; clone size: many; CDR3 protein: SARASTSGRSNEQF
V gene: TRBV7-2; J gene: TRBJ2-3; clone size: .; CDR3 protein: ASSLGPGDTQY
V gene: TRBV6-1; J gene: TRBJ2-5; clone size: few; CDR3 protein: ASSIGAGGYQETQY
V gene: TRBV14; J gene: TRBJ1-2; clone size: few; CDR3 protein: ASSQDSDGWYGYT
V gene: TRBV19; J gene: TRBJ1-1; clone size: few; CDR3 protein: ASSIAGRDTEAF
V gene: TRBV6-1; J gene: TRBJ2-5; clone size: .; CDR3 protein: ASRELAGHPTQY
V gene: TRBV29-1; J gene: TRBJ1-1; clone size: .; CDR3 protein: SVEPGATEAF
V gene: TRBV7-9; J gene: TRBJ2-5; clone size: .; CDR3 protein: ASSYRGQGLQETQY
V gene: TRBV20-1; J gene: TRBJ2-2; clone size: many; CDR3 protein: SARVGVGTGELF
V gene: TRBV29-1; J gene: TRBJ2-1; clone size: .; CDR3 protein: SVEGLLAGAYNEQF
V gene: TRBV20-1; J gene: TRBJ1-4; clone size: .; CDR3 protein: SAWREKLF
V gene: TRBV20-1; J gene: TRBJ2-5; clone size: .; CDR3 protein: SAISGGQETQY
V gene: TRBV5-1; J gene: TRBJ2-1; clone size: .; CDR3 protein: VPKGFKV
V gene: TRBV4-2; J gene: TRBJ2-1; clone size: .; CDR3 protein: ASSQESAVSYNEQF
V gene: TRBV7-9; J gene: TRBJ2-1; clone size: .; CDR3 protein: ASSPVWTGLNEQF
V gene: TRBV21-1; J gene: TRBJ2-1; clone size: few; CDR3 protein: ASSKETSFDEQF
V gene: TRBV20-1; J gene: TRBJ2-1; clone size: .; CDR3 protein: SAPRLAGLDEQF
V gene: TRBV6-5; J gene: TRBJ1-2; clone size: .; CDR3 protein: ASSYSGRSNYGYT
V gene: TRBV7-9; J gene: TRBJ2-5; clone size: .; CDR3 protein: ASSLVGDPY
V gene: TRBV28; J gene: TRBJ2-7; clone size: .; CDR3 protein: ASSSRPGRSYEQY
V gene: TRBV7-7; J gene: TRBJ2-3; clone size: few; CDR3 protein: ASSPAGTSGSSTQY
V gene: TRBV25-1; J gene: TRBJ2-7; clone size: .; CDR3 protein: ASRDIHPYEQY
V gene: TRBV20-1; J gene: TRBJ2-1; clone size: .; CDR3 protein: SARDPAGGPDEQF
V gene: TRBV7-2; J gene: TRBJ1-4; clone size: many; CDR3 protein: ASSKYHEEKLF
V gene: TRBV20-1; J gene: TRBJ2-7; clone size: few; CDR3 protein: SAHPDDFSSFYEQY
V gene: TRBV20-1; J gene: TRBJ2-2; clone size: few; CDR3 protein: SAPSIFANTGELF
V gene: TRBV5-8; J gene: TRBJ1-5; clone size: few; CDR3 protein: ASSLRQGKHQPQH
V gene: TRBV12-3/TRBV12-4; J gene: TRBJ1-5; clone size: .; CDR3 protein: ASSSLVEPQH
V gene: TRBV18; J gene: TRBJ2-5; clone size: few; CDR3 protein: ASSPLTSETQY
V gene: TRBV28; J gene: TRBJ2-7; clone size: .; CDR3 protein: ASSLSGALTGVNEQY